Below are 10 T cell receptor beta chains sequenced from a single sample in a study of blood T cell repertoires in COVID-19. The method was immunoSEQ multiplex PCR; TCRdb's version includes in-frame clones alone and lacks a portion of them. Among roughly 42,000 clones listed, nearly 90% were seen once. Sequencing was carried out using peripheral blood. The source of these receptors is a man aged 50 to 60 with active COVID-19.

This rearrangement joins TRBV6-5 to TRBJ2-1, with TRBD1 identical over 8 bases. The junction had 5 bases not matched to a gene; V was cut back by 6 bases and J by 10 bases. This CDR3 spans 12 amino acids. Germline lookup yields CDR1 MNHEY and CDR2 SVGAGI. As DNA, the CDR3 is TGTGCCAGCAGCTGGACAGGGCGGGAGCAGTTCTTC. Translated, it gives CASSWTGREQFF.

This chain connects TRBV3-1 (or the pseudogene TRBV3-2) to TRBJ1-4, with 8 positions matching TRBD1. Germline V lookup: CDR1 LGHDT, CDR2 YNNKEL (reference sequence). V trimming: 4 bases; J trimming: 3 bases; junction bases outside the gene matches: 1. This CDR3 has 14 residues. The CDR3 region has the DNA TGTGCCAGCAGCCCGGACAGGGCTAATGAAAAACTGTTTTTT. It encodes CASSPDRANEKLFF.

This chain links TRBV7-8 with TRBJ2-1; perhaps TRBD1 as D (5 bases). Germline loops: CDR1 SGHVS, CDR2 FQNEAQ. V lost 5 bases and J lost 3, with 11 bases in between. The CDR3 extends over 14 amino acids. This chain's CDR3 is CASSEGANYNEQFF. CDR3 bases: TGTGCCAGCAGCGAAGGGGCCAACTACAATGAGCAGTTCTTC.

This sequence joins TRBV7-9 and TRBJ1-1, with a tentative D call TRBD1 (5 bases). The V end was cut by 4 bases, the J end by 7 bases, with 28 bases between. This CDR3 region has 18 residues. Germline V lookup: CDR1 SEHNR, CDR2 FQNEAQ (reference sequence). DNA of the CDR3: TGTGCCAGCAGCTCATTCCGGGGGGGTTCCGCAGGGACCTATGAAGCTTTCTTT. As protein: CASSSFRGGSAGTYEAFF.

The chain is built from TRBV6-1 and TRBJ2-7; no clear D. V lost 2 bases to trimming and J lost 0 bases, with 11 bases between them. The CDR3 spans 15 residues. Germline assignment: CDR1 MNHNS and CDR2 SASEGT. The CDR3 DNA sequence: TGTGCCAGCAGTGAAACCGCCAGGCACTCCTACGAGCAGTACTTC. This translates into CASSETARHSYEQYF.

The V gene is TRBV7-2, the J gene TRBJ2-1; D call uncertain. The CDR3 totals 14 residues. Germline CDR1 is SGHTA and CDR2 is FQGNSA. V lost 4 bases and J 1 base, leaving 8 bases between the germline ends. CDR3 amino acids: CASSSTESYNEQFF. CDR3 nucleotide sequence: TGTGCCAGCAGCTCTACAGAATCCTACAATGAGCAGTTCTTC.

V is TRBV28 and J is TRBJ1-2; the D gene is possibly TRBD1 (6 bases). CDR3 size: 15 residues. V lost 5 bases and J 2 bases, leaving 15 bases between the germline ends. From germline, CDR1 is MDHEN and CDR2 SYDVKM. The CDR3 DNA follows: TGTGCCAGCAGTCCGGGGACACCGGAAAACTATGGCTACACCTTC. Amino acids: CASSPGTPENYGYTF.

This clone appeared once. The gene calls are TRBV7-2 and TRBJ1-2; possible D gene TRBD1, 6 bases. The CDR3 is made up of 16 amino acids. V lost 2 bases and J 6 bases, leaving 19 bases between the germline ends. Looked up from germline, CDR1 is SGHTA and CDR2 is FQGNSA. CDR3 region: CASSLKRGRGFDGYTF. DNA for the CDR3: TGTGCCAGCAGCTTAAAACGGGGCAGGGGATTCGATGGCTACACCTTC. The whole variable domain, remainder taken from reference TRBV7-2 and TRBJ1-2, is GAGVSQSPSNKVTEKGKDVELRCDPISGHTALYWYRQSLGQGLEFLIYFQGNSAPDKSGLPSDRFSAERTGGSVSTLTIQRTQQEDSAVYLCASSLKRGRGFDGYTFGSGTRLTVV.

This rearrangement joins TRBV30 to TRBJ1-2; D not certain. Germline lookup yields CDR1 GTSNPN and CDR2 SVGIG (reference sequence). Deletions cut 2 bases from V and 5 bases from J, with 9 bases between. The CDR3 length is 12 residues. The CDR3 is CAWSITLYGYTF. CDR3 coding DNA: TGTGCCTGGAGTATTACCCTATATGGCTACACCTTC.

This clone was observed a single time. The rearrangement uses TRBV7-9 and TRBJ2-6, with D unclear. Germline CDR1 reads SEHNR; CDR2 reads FQNEAQ (reference sequence). This CDR3 region has 15 residues. Trimming shortened V by 7 bases and J by 2 bases, and 12 bases separated the two germline ends. The CDR3 here is CASTFGSTGANVLTF. CDR3 DNA sequence: TGTGCCAGCACCTTCGGTAGCACTGGGGCCAACGTCCTGACTTTC. The whole variable domain, remainder taken from reference TRBV7-9 and TRBJ2-6, is DTGVSQNPRHKITKRGQNVTFRCDPISEHNRLYWYRQTLGQGPEFLTYFQNEAQLEKSRLLSDRFSAERPKGSFSTLEIQRTEQGDSAMYLCASTFGSTGANVLTFGAGSRLTVL.